This passage covers 32 T cell receptor beta chains from one sample sequenced in a study of T cell repertoires in cytomegalovirus infection. TCRdb re-derived calls from the reads in MiXCR, one entry per CDR3 protein. The sample lists 650,000 to 900,000 distinct CDR3 sequences, about 29% occurring once. These TCRs' antigens remain unknown. Material: cultured CD8+ T cells from PBMCs, obtained from culture after CMV antigen stimulation. The receptor set was obtained from a human donor in good health (CMV status not recorded). Some clones in this sample may be carry-over from other donors' samples.

The sample holds a few counts of this clonotype. The chain is built from TRBV6-2 or TRBV6-3 and TRBJ1-6; D is possibly TRBD1 (5 bases). Trimming pared 5 bases from V and 9 bases from J, leaving 20 bases between. In germline, CDR1 is MNHEY, CDR2 SVGEGT. This CDR3 is 16 amino acids long. CDR3 bases: TGTGCCAGCAGTCCTATTCCTTCAGGGTTCAGTTCACCCCTCCACTTT. It encodes CASSPIPSGFSSPLHF.

The chain combines TRBV27 with TRBJ1-2; D remains unclear. Per the germline V gene, CDR1 is MNHEY and CDR2 is SMNVEV (reference sequence). The CDR3 is 11 amino acids. Between the trimmed V and J ends, which lost 4 bases and 13 bases, there was a span of 13 bases. As DNA, the CDR3 is TGTGCCAGCAGTTCAGACCGCCGTCTCACCTTC. Protein sequence: CASSSDRRLTF.

This clonotype has at least ten counts. J is TRBJ1-2 and V is TRBV7-8; 9 bases line up with TRBD1. This CDR3 is 15 amino acids long. With 3 bases clipped from V and 4 bases from J, the junction kept 6 bases outside the gene matches. Germline V gives CDR1 SGHVS, CDR2 FQNEAQ. This chain's CDR3 is CASSFRGQGLYGYTF. CDR3 nucleotide sequence: TGTGCCAGCAGCTTTCGGGGACAGGGACTCTATGGCTACACCTTC.

The gene calls are TRBV4-1 and TRBJ2-1, with no clear D. Germline V lookup: CDR1 MGHRA, CDR2 YSYEKL. V was cut by 4 bases and J by 5 bases, with 18 bases left in between. This CDR3 comprises 16 residues. The CDR3, as DNA: TGCGCCAGCAGCCCTCCCCAGGCCGGGTTGGACAATGAGCAGTTCTTC. Translation gives CASSPPQAGLDNEQFF.

This clonotype was seen only a few times. The chain is built from TRBV19 and TRBJ1-1; 9 bases are shared with TRBD1. From germline, CDR1 is LNHDA and CDR2 SQIVND (reference sequence). Losses at the gene ends were 3 bases for V and 6 bases for J; bases not matched to a gene: 5. This CDR3 has 14 residues. The CDR3 DNA follows: TGTGCCAGTAGTATGGTGACAGGGGGGCCTGAAGCTTTCTTT. It is translated as CASSMVTGGPEAFF.

This chain uses TRBV5-1 with TRBJ1-1; D is unresolved. Germline CDR1 and CDR2: SGHRS and YFSETQ. The CDR3 runs to 13 residues. V dropped 3 bases and J dropped 0 bases, with 6 bases sitting between them. CDR3 DNA sequence: TGCGCCAGCAGCTACGATCTGAACACTGAAGCTTTCTTT. It translates to CASSYDLNTEAFF.

The chain uses TRBV20-1 and TRBJ1-6; tentatively, D is TRBD1 (6 bases). This CDR3 has 14 residues. V lost 5 bases, J lost 8 bases, and 16 bases lay in between. Looked up from germline, CDR1 is DFQATT and CDR2 is SNEGSKA (reference sequence). This chain's CDR3 is CSAPGRGGYSPLHF. The CDR3 DNA is TGCAGTGCTCCCGGCAGGGGAGGATATTCACCCCTCCACTTT.

This sequence joins TRBV10-3 and TRBJ1-5, with D uncertain. V gave up 2 bases and J gave up 6 bases, with 8 bases separating them. Germline assignment: CDR1 ENHRY and CDR2 SYGVKD. The CDR3 is 13 residues long. CDR3: CAISEVGGQPQHF. The CDR3 nucleotides read TGTGCCATCAGTGAGGTCGGCGGTCAGCCCCAGCATTTT.

This clonotype appeared a few times. The chain joins TRBV20-1 to TRBJ2-7, with a weak D call TRBD2 (6 bases). CDR1 and CDR2 from the germline V gene are DFQATT and SNEGSKA (reference sequence). The CDR3 totals 11 residues. Trimming stripped 3 bases from V and 6 bases from J, with 9 bases between. Written as DNA, the CDR3 is TGCAGTGCTAGTCGGGGGACCGAGCAGTACTTC. Residues: CSASRGTEQYF.

The chain is built from TRBV7-6 and TRBJ2-1, with TRBD2 matching over 11 bases. Germline CDR1 reads SGHVS; CDR2 reads FNYEAQ. There are 19 residues in the CDR3. J lost 4 bases, V lost 3 bases, and 14 bases had no gene match. The CDR3 nucleotides read TGTGCCAGCAGCTTTTGGGCGGGCAGTAGCGGGGGGGAATACAATGAGCAGTTCTTC. It specifies CASSFWAGSSGGEYNEQFF.

This clonotype was found a few times. The V call is TRBV5-1, the J call TRBJ2-1; D remains unclear. The V end was cut by 0 bases, the J end by 2 bases, with 6 bases between. This CDR3 has 14 amino acids. Germline V gene data show CDR1 as SGHRS and CDR2 as YFSETQ. The CDR3 DNA is TGCGCCAGCAGCTTGGAGGATACCTACAATGAGCAGTTCTTC. Translation gives CASSLEDTYNEQFF. The variable domain in full, with the rest retrieved from reference TRBV5-1 and TRBJ2-1, is KAGVTQTPRYLIKTRGQQVTLSCSPISGHRSVSWYQQTPGQGLQFLFEYFSETQRNKGNFPGRFSGRQFSNSRSEMNVSTLELGDSALYLCASSLEDTYNEQFFGPGTRLTVL.

The chain couples TRBV4-1 to TRBJ2-4; D is ambiguous. Germline loops: CDR1 MGHRA, CDR2 YSYEKL. Trimming took off 0 bases at V and 0 bases at J, with 12 bases between the two ends. The CDR3 loop spans 17 amino acids. CDR3 coding DNA: TGCGCCAGCAGCCAAGAAAGGGCGGACCTAGCCAAAAACATTCAGTACTTC. It specifies CASSQERADLAKNIQYF.

This chain joins TRBV5-4 and TRBJ2-2; no clear D gene. Germline CDR1 and CDR2: SGHNT and YYREEE (reference sequence). The CDR3 loop spans 15 amino acids. Trimming stripped 0 bases from V and 1 base from J, with 7 bases between. The CDR3 protein is CASSLEYVNTGELFF. The CDR3, as DNA: TGTGCCAGCAGCTTGGAGTACGTGAACACCGGGGAGCTGTTTTTT.

The rearrangement links TRBV7-6 to TRBJ2-1, with D maybe TRBD1 (6 bases). Trimming removed 5 bases at V and 8 bases at J, with 16 bases between. Looked up from germline, CDR1 is SGHVS and CDR2 is FNYEAQ. This CDR3 spans 14 amino acids. The CDR3 DNA reads as TGTGCCAGCAGCAAGGGGGTCCCTCGGGATGAGCAGTTCTTC. This gives the protein CASSKGVPRDEQFF.

This clonotype was seen a few times. This rearrangement joins TRBV4-2 to TRBJ1-2; 8 bases map to TRBD1. Trimming cost V 0 bases and J 8 bases; bases outside gene matches: 8. The CDR3 consists of 15 residues. Germline V gives CDR1 LGHNA, CDR2 YNFKEQ. CDR3 region: CASSQDEDRVTGYTF. CDR3 bases: TGTGCCAGCAGCCAAGATGAGGACAGGGTAACAGGCTACACCTTC.

This clonotype was counted only a few times. This chain's CDR3 is CASTVASPDRTSGANVLTF. The CDR3 bases are TGTGCCAGCACAGTTGCTAGCCCAGACAGAACCTCTGGGGCCAACGTCCTGACTTTC. J is TRBJ2-6 and V is TRBV27; D possibly matches TRBD1 or TRBD2 (5 bases each). The CDR3 sequence is 19 residues long. V was cut by 7 bases and J by 0 bases, with 22 bases left in between. Germline values: CDR1 MNHEY, CDR2 SMNVEV (reference sequence). The variable domain in full, with the rest retrieved from reference TRBV27 and TRBJ2-6, is EAQVTQNPRYLITVTGKKLTVTCSQNMNHEYMSWYRQDPGLGLRQIYYSMNVEVTDKGDVPEGYKVSRKEKRNFPLILESPSPNQTSLYFCASTVASPDRTSGANVLTFGAGSRLTVL.

The V gene is TRBV6-1, the J gene TRBJ1-5, with 11 bases that match TRBD1. After removal of 1 base from V and 11 bases from J, the junction contained 7 bases not matched to a gene. The germline CDR1 and CDR2 sequences are MNHNS and SASEGT. The CDR3 loop spans 15 amino acids. The CDR3: CASSEGGTGGSTQHF. For the CDR3, the DNA is TGTGCCAGCAGTGAAGGGGGGACAGGGGGTTCGACCCAGCATTTT.

This clonotype was counted many times. This sequence joins TRBV7-9 and TRBJ2-3; D may be TRBD2 (6 bases). Trimming took off 0 bases at V and 2 bases at J, with 12 bases between the two ends. The germline gives CDR1 SEHNR, CDR2 FQNEAQ (reference sequence). The CDR3 is 16 residues long. CDR3 in DNA: TGTGCCAGCAGCTTAGCGGAGGGGAGGAACACAGATACGCAGTATTTT. Residues: CASSLAEGRNTDTQYF.

The chain has TRBV4-2 and TRBJ1-1; 7 positions agree with TRBD1. The V gene end was trimmed by 0 bases and the J gene end by 0 bases; junction bases not matched to a gene: 4. This CDR3 has 16 residues. Germline V CDR1 and CDR2: LGHNA, YNFKEQ. This CDR3 reads CASSQESRGMNTEAFF. The CDR3 bases are TGTGCCAGCAGCCAAGAATCCAGGGGGATGAACACTGAAGCTTTCTTT.

The chain links TRBV5-5 to TRBJ1-2; the match to TRBD1 covers 7 bases. Germline CDR1 and CDR2: SGHKS and YYEKEE (reference sequence). V shed 1 base, J shed 9 bases, and the junction held 3 bases outside the gene matches. The CDR3 sequence is 12 residues long. The CDR3 region has the DNA TGTGCCAGCAGCTTGTTGGACAGGCGCTACACCTTC. Its translation is CASSLLDRRYTF.

This clonotype has more than one count but fewer than ten. The rearrangement joins TRBV28 to TRBJ1-2; 8 bases are shared with TRBD1. Trimming removed 7 bases from V and 7 bases from J; junction bases left unmatched: 5. This CDR3 region has 12 residues. Germline loops: CDR1 MDHEN, CDR2 SYDVKM. The CDR3 protein is CASNRGVVGYTF. The DNA for the CDR3 is TGTGCCAGCAACAGGGGGGTGGTTGGCTACACCTTC.

The sample holds many counts of this clonotype. CDR3 bases: TGTGCCAGCAGCTTAAGGGGAAGGGACGAGGTTGGCTACACCTTC. Translated, it gives CASSLRGRDEVGYTF. The chain couples TRBV7-6 to TRBJ1-2; possibly TRBD1 for D (5 bases). Germline V gene data show CDR1 as SGHVS and CDR2 as FNYEAQ. The CDR3 is 15 amino acids. V lost 2 bases and J 7 bases, leaving 17 bases between the germline ends.

The chain uses TRBV6-1 and TRBJ1-2, with no clear D. The CDR3 runs 12 residues. Trimming shortened V by 1 base and J by 8 bases, and 8 bases separated the two germline ends. Per germline, CDR1 MNHNS and CDR2 SASEGT. DNA for the CDR3: TGTGCCAGCAGTGAAGACATTTGGGGCTACACCTTC. As protein: CASSEDIWGYTF.

This sequence joins TRBV5-5 and TRBJ2-7; 8 bases align to TRBD1. The length of the CDR3 is 14 residues. Trimming cost V 2 bases and J 4 bases; bases outside gene matches: 5. Germline CDR1 and CDR2: SGHKS and YYEKEE (reference sequence). The CDR3 bases are TGTGCCAGCAGCTTCACCAGGGGGCTATACGAGCAGTACGTC. Its protein product is CASSFTRGLYEQYV.

The V and J genes are TRBV7-6 and TRBJ2-7; D not resolved. The CDR3 is 11 residues long. Germline V lookup: CDR1 SGHVS, CDR2 FNYEAQ. V was shortened by 3 bases and J by 5 bases, with 5 bases between the two germline ends. The CDR3 DNA sequence: TGTGCCAGCAGCTTCAATGACGAGCAGTACTTC. It specifies CASSFNDEQYF.

This clonotype was seen only a few times. The rearrangement joins TRBV10-3 to TRBJ1-1, with TRBD1 matching 8 bases. The ends lost 6 bases at V and 6 bases at J; junction bases unmatched: 6. CDR3 length: 13 amino acids. CDR1 and CDR2 from the germline V gene are ENHRY and SYGVKD. This CDR3 reads CAIRDRVRAEAFF. DNA of the CDR3: TGTGCCATCAGGGACAGGGTAAGGGCTGAAGCTTTCTTT.

V usage is TRBV6-5 and J usage is TRBJ1-6, with unresolved D. The CDR3 sequence is 12 residues long. V was pared by 2 bases and J by 8 bases, with 4 bases between. Per germline, CDR1 MNHEY and CDR2 SVGAGI. Here the CDR3 reads CASSYIDSPLHF. For the CDR3, the DNA is TGTGCCAGCAGTTACATTGATTCACCCCTCCACTTT.

Only a few counts were recorded for this clonotype. The chain links TRBV6-2 or TRBV6-3 to TRBJ2-3; D gene unclear. The CDR3 covers 15 residues. Trimming pared 2 bases from V and 0 bases from J, leaving 9 bases between. In germline, CDR1 is MNHEY, CDR2 SVGEGT. The chain's CDR3 is CASSYLWASTDTQYF. The CDR3 DNA reads TGTGCCAGCAGTTACCTCTGGGCAAGCACAGATACGCAGTATTTT.

This clonotype occurred a few times. The CDR3 loop is CASSYLSGTEQFF. CDR3 bases: TGTGCCAGCAGTTACTTGTCCGGGACAGAGCAGTTCTTC. V usage is TRBV6-5 and J usage is TRBJ2-1, with a possible D match to TRBD1 (6 bases). The V end was cut by 1 base, the J end by 10 bases, with 11 bases between. Germline V gives CDR1 MNHEY, CDR2 SVGAGI. The CDR3 totals 13 residues.

Only a few counts were recorded for this clonotype. This rearrangement joins TRBV2 to TRBJ2-2; 7 bases map to TRBD2. Losses at the gene ends were 7 bases for V and 2 bases for J; bases not matched to a gene: 10. CDR1 is SNHLY and CDR2 is FYNNEI in the germline V gene. This CDR3 has 16 amino acids. CDR3 protein: CASKLQRGSNTGELFF. In DNA, the CDR3 is TGTGCCAGCAAGCTACAGCGGGGATCAAACACCGGGGAGCTGTTTTTT.

This clonotype was found a few times. CDR3: CASSSGQETNYGYTF. DNA of the CDR3: TGTGCCAGCAGCTCGGGACAGGAGACTAACTATGGCTACACCTTC. The chain carries TRBV7-9 and TRBJ1-2, with 8 bases that match TRBD1. Losses at the gene ends were 4 bases for V and 0 bases for J; bases not matched to a gene: 4. This CDR3 is 15 amino acids long. Per germline, CDR1 SEHNR and CDR2 FQNEAQ (reference sequence).

This clonotype was seen only a few times. The chain recombines TRBV7-9 with TRBJ1-1; D remains ambiguous. The CDR3 contains 14 residues. With 4 bases removed from V and 3 bases from J, the gap between germline ends came to 12 bases. In germline, CDR1 is SEHNR, CDR2 FQNEAQ (reference sequence). The chain's CDR3 is CASSSYRVDTEAFF. The DNA of the CDR3 is TGTGCCAGCAGCTCCTATCGAGTTGACACTGAAGCTTTCTTT.